This T cell receptor (beta chain) was recovered during a study of type 1 and type 2 diabetes patients. Study summary: The cohort mixed type 1 diabetes, type 2 diabetes and nondiabetic donors.

V gave up 0 bases and J gave up 0 bases, with 9 bases separating them. Germline assignment: CDR1 GTSNPN and CDR2 SVGIG (reference sequence). The length of the CDR3 is 15 residues. Genomic DNA was the PCR template. Multiplex PCR with 30 forward and 13 reverse primers amplified the TCR beta CDR3. TCRdb itself ran the multiplex PCR reads through MiXCR, one entry per CDR3 protein. The sample consists of under 300,000 distinct CDR3 sequences, over 45% of them appearing once. Diabetic patients met standard criteria for type 1 or type 2 diabetes. What was sequenced was peripheral blood mononuclear cells (PBMCs). The chain links TRBV30 to TRBJ1-3, with D hard to call. This clonotype was obtained from a man aged 18-30 years with type 2 diabetes. DNA for the CDR3: TGTGCCTGGAGTGTACCCGGTAACTCTGGAAACACCATATATTTT. Translating it yields CAWSVPGNSGNTIYF.